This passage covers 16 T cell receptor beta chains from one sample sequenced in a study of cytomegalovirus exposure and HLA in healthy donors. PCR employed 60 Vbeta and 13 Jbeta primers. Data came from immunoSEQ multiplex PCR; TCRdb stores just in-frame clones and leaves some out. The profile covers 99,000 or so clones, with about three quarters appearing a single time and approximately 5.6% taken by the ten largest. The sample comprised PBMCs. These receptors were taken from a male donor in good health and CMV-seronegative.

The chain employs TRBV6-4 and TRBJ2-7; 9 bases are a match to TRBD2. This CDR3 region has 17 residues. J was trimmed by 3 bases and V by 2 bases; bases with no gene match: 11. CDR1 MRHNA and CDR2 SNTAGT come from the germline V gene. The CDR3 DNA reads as TGTGCCAGCAGTGACACGGCTAGCGGGATGGGATTCTACGAGCAGTACTTC. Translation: CASSDTASGMGFYEQYF.

CDR3 in amino acids: CASGSSWEKLFF. The CDR3 bases are TGTGCCAGCGGCTCCTCATGGGAAAAACTGTTTTTT. This chain uses TRBV27 with TRBJ1-4; no firm D call. CDR3 length equals 12 residues. Germline values: CDR1 MNHEY, CDR2 SMNVEV (reference sequence). With 8 bases removed from V and 8 bases from J, the gap between germline ends came to 12 bases.

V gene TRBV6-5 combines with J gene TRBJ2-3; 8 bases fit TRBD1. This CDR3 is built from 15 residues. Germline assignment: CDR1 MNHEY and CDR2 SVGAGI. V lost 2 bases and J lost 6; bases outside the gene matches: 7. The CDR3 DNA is TGTGCCAGCAGTTACGGGCAGGGGGCGCGGGATACGCAGTATTTT. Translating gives CASSYGQGARDTQYF.

CDR3 DNA sequence: TGTGCCAGCAGCGTGACAGGTCCCTACGAGCAGTACTTC. It is translated as CASSVTGPYEQYF. The chain joins TRBV7-9 to TRBJ2-7; possibly TRBD1 for D (6 bases). The CDR3 runs 13 residues. V was pared by 5 bases and J by 2 bases, with 10 bases between. CDR1 and CDR2 from the germline V gene are SEHNR and FQNEAQ (reference sequence).

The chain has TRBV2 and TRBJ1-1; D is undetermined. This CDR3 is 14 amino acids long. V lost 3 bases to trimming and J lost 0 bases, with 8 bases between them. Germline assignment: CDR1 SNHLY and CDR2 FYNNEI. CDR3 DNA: TGTGCCAGCAGTGATTTTCGGTTGAACACTGAAGCTTTCTTT. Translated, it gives CASSDFRLNTEAFF.

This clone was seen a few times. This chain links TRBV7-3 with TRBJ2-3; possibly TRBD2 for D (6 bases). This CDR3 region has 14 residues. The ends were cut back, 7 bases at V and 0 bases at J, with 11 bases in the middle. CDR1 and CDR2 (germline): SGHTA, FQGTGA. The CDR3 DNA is TGTGCCAGCAAGGCGGGATGGAGCACAGATACGCAGTATTTT. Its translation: CASKAGWSTDTQYF.

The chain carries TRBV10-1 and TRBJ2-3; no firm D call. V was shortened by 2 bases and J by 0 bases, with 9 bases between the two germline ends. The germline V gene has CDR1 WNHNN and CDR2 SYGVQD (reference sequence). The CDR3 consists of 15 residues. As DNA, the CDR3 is TGCGCCAGCAGTGAGACAGTACTGAGCACAGATACGCAGTATTTT. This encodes CASSETVLSTDTQYF.

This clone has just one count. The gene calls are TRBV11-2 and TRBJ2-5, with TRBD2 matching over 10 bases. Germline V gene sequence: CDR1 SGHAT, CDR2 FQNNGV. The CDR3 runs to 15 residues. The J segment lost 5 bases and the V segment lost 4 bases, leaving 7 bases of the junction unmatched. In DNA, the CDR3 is TGTGCCAGCAGCTCAATAGCGGGAGGAGGGGAGACCCAGTACTTC. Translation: CASSSIAGGGETQYF.

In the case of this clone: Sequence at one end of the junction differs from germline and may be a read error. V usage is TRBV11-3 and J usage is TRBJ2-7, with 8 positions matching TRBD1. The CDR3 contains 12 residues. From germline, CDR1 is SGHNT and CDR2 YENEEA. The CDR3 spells CASSLGQGARHF. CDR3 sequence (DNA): TGTGCCAGCAGCTTAGGCCAGGGGGCGAGGCACTTC.

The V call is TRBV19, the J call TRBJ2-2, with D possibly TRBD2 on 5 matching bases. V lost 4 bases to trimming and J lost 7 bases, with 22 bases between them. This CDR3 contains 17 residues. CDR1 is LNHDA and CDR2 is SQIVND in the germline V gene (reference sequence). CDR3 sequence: CASSKAGGPSFGGELFF. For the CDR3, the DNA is TGTGCCAGTAGTAAGGCGGGCGGTCCTAGCTTTGGCGGGGAGCTGTTTTTT.

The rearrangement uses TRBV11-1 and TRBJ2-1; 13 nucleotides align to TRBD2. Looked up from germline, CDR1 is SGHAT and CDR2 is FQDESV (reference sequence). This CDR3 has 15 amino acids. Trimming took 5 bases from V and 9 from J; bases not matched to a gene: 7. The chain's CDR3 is CASSPRLAGGGEQFF. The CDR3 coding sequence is TGTGCCAGCAGCCCCCGACTAGCGGGAGGCGGTGAGCAGTTCTTC.

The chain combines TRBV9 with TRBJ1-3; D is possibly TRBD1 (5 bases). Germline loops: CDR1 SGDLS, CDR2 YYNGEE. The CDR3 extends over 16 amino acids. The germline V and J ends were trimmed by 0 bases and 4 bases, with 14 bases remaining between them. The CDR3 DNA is TGTGCCAGCAGCGTAGGGGGGGGTGGCCCGGGAAACACCATATATTTT. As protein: CASSVGGGGPGNTIYF.

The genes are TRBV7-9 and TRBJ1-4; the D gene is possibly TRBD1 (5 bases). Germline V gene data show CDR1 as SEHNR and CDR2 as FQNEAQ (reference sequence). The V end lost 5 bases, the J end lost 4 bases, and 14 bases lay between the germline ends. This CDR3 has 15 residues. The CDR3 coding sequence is TGTGCCAGCAGCATACCGACAGTCGTTAATGAAAAACTGTTTTTT. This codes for CASSIPTVVNEKLFF.

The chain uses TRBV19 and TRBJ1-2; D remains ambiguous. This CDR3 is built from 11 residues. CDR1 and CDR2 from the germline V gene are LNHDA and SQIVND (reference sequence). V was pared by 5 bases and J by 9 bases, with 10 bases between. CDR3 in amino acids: CASSDPRSYTF. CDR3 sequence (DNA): TGTGCCAGTAGTGACCCCAGGAGCTACACCTTC.

The chain's CDR3 is CASSDTSAYTGELFF. CDR3 nucleotides: TGTGCCAGCAGCGACACTAGCGCTTACACCGGGGAGCTGTTTTTT. This chain links TRBV9 with TRBJ2-2; 7 bases map to TRBD2. With V trimmed by 3 bases and J by 3 bases, 5 bases remained unmatched. Germline assignment: CDR1 SGDLS and CDR2 YYNGEE. The CDR3 sequence is 15 residues long.

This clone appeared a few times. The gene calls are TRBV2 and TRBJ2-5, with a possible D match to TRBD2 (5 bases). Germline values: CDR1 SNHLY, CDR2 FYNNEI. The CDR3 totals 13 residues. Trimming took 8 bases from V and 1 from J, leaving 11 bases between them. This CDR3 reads CASHSGIQETQYF. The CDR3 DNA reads TGTGCCAGCCACTCCGGGATCCAAGAGACCCAGTACTTC.